This is a list of T cell receptor beta chains from one sample in a study of blood T cell repertoires in COVID-19. Using immunoSEQ multiplex PCR, the repertoire was profiled, and TCRdb retains in-frame clones only, with some absent. The sample holds 200,000 to 250,000 clones, nearly 90% seen once. Input material: PBMCs or T cells enriched from blood (not recorded which). The receptors derive from a man aged 25-40 years who had been exposed to COVID-19. Each CDR3 is given with its conserved first and last residue. A D gene is named only where the DNA matches it firmly. A row's size may be missing; if present it is once, few, many or a size class.

j_call v_call d_call clone_size cdr3_nt cdr3_aa
TRBJ2-1 TRBV7-2 TRBD1 - TGTGCCAGCAGCGTTCGACAGGGAATGAATGAGCAGTTCTTC CASSVRQGMNEQFF
TRBJ2-3 TRBV5-1 - once TGCGCCAGCAGCTTGGATGTCGTAGATACGCAGTATTTT CASSLDVVDTQYF
TRBJ2-5 TRBV3-1/TRBV3-2 TRBD2 - TGTGCCAGCAGCCAAGGAGTAGGGACTAGCGGGGGGCGGGGAGAGACCCAGTACTTC CASSQGVGTSGGRGETQYF
TRBJ1-6 TRBV5-1 - - TGCGCCAGCAGCTTGGGCTCGGGGGTGTCCGATAATTCACCCCTCCACTTT CASSLGSGVSDNSPLHF
TRBJ2-1 TRBV15 TRBD2 - TGTGCCACCAGCGGTGGGGCGGGGGGGGACAATGAGCAGTTCTTC CATSGGAGGDNEQFF
TRBJ2-5 TRBV4-3 - - TGCGCCAGCAGCCAAGGCAGGGCTTCTAAGACCCAGTACTTC CASSQGRASKTQYF
TRBJ1-2 TRBV10-3 - - TGTGCCATCAGCTACGATGGACAGCGAGCTAACTATGGCTACACCTTC CAISYDGQRANYGYTF
TRBJ2-5 TRBV25-1 TRBD2 many TGTGCCAGCAGCTACCCGCTCGGGGAGGGAGAGACCCAGTACTTC CASSYPLGEGETQYF
TRBJ2-3 TRBV5-4 TRBD2 - TGTGCCAGCAGCCCCGCCCCCGGGACTAGCGGTGCAGATACGCAGTATTTT CASSPAPGTSGADTQYF
TRBJ2-1 TRBV11-3 - - TGTGCCAGCAGCTTAGGTCGCAGGGGTGCTGAAAAAACCTACAATGAGCAGTTCTTC CASSLGRRGAEKTYNEQFF
TRBJ2-1 TRBV12-3/TRBV12-4 TRBD2 - TGTGCCAGCAGCCTCGGGGGGGGAAATGAGCAGTTCTTC CASSLGGGNEQFF
TRBJ2-1 TRBV5-1 - once TGCGCCAGCAGCTACCCCTTGGCTGAATTCAATGAGCAGTTCTTC CASSYPLAEFNEQFF
TRBJ1-3 TRBV5-6 TRBD1 - TGTGCCAGCAGTCCTGGACAGGTCTACACCTCTGGAAACACCATATATTTT CASSPGQVYTSGNTIYF
TRBJ1-4 TRBV4-1 - - TGCGCCAGCAGCCACGGGAGCGGAACAGGTATTAGTGAAAAACTGTTTTTT CASSHGSGTGISEKLFF
TRBJ2-1 TRBV4-1 TRBD2 - TGCGCCAGCAGCCAAGACGGGAGGCCGGTTTTCTTC CASSQDGRPVFF
TRBJ2-7 TRBV15 - - TGTGCCACCAGCGATGACAGATCCTACGAGCAGTACTTC CATSDDRSYEQYF
TRBJ1-2 TRBV7-2 TRBD1 - TGTGCCAGCAGCAGGGACAGGAACTATGGCTACACCTTC CASSRDRNYGYTF
TRBJ2-5 TRBV3-1/TRBV3-2 TRBD2 - TGTGCCAGCAGCCTCGACTTACTAGCGGGGGTCCAAGAGACCCAGTACTTC CASSLDLLAGVQETQYF
TRBJ2-1 TRBV21-1 - - TGTGCCAGCAGCAAAGTAGAGGGGGCGAGAACTAATGAGCAGTTCTTC CASSKVEGARTNEQFF
TRBJ1-1 TRBV14 TRBD1 - TGTGCCAGCAGCAGGCGGACAGGGGGCGCGTCTGAAGCTTTCTTT CASSRRTGGASEAFF
TRBJ2-3 TRBV7-2 TRBD2 - TGTGCCAGCAGCTCCCGAGCGGGGGTCTCGGGAGATACGCAGTATTTT CASSSRAGVSGDTQYF
TRBJ2-6 TRBV6-7 - - TGTGCCAGCAGTTCCTTACCCCTGCCGGGGAGAGCAAGTGGGGCCAACGTCCTGACTTTC CASSSLPLPGRASGANVLTF
TRBJ1-2 TRBV5-4 TRBD1 - TGTGCCAGCACCCAGACAGGGCAGTCTAACTATGGCTACACCTTC CASTQTGQSNYGYTF
TRBJ1-4 TRBV6-5 TRBD1 - TGTGCCAGCAGTTACTCTTCAGGGGGGAAACTGTTTTTT CASSYSSGGKLFF
TRBJ1-6 TRBV3-1/TRBV3-2 - once TGTGCCAGCAGCCAAGATCTTCTGAATTCACCCCTCCACTTT CASSQDLLNSPLHF
TRBJ1-2 TRBV24-1 TRBD1 - TGTGCCACCAGTGCCGTAAGGCGGGACAGCTATGGCTACACCTTC CATSAVRRDSYGYTF
TRBJ1-1 TRBV4-1 - - TGCGCCAGCAGCCAGCTAAAGGGGACAAGGGCCACTGAAGCTTTCTTT CASSQLKGTRATEAFF
TRBJ1-2 TRBV29-1 - - TGCAGCGTTGAAGATCGGGGGGTGGGTGGCTACACCTTC CSVEDRGVGGYTF
TRBJ1-2 TRBV12-3/TRBV12-4 - - TGTGCCAGCAGCCGTAGACAGAACTATGGCTACACCTTC CASSRRQNYGYTF
TRBJ1-1 TRBV11-2 - - TGTGCCAGCAGCTTAGATAGTGGAGATAACACTGAAGCTTTCTTT CASSLDSGDNTEAFF
TRBJ2-7 TRBV4-2 TRBD2 - TGTGCCAGCAGCGCAGGGACGAGCGGGGGTACCTACGAGCAGTACTTC CASSAGTSGGTYEQYF
TRBJ1-1 TRBV30 TRBD1 - TGTGCCTGGAACTCTGGGACAGGGGGCCGTGGCACTGAAGCTTTCTTT CAWNSGTGGRGTEAFF